The sequence of this T cell receptor beta chain was determined in a study of tumor-infiltrating lymphocytes in localized non-small cell lung cancer (dated by TCRdb to the early 2020s). Study-wide context: Several histologies were represented in the cohort, which also included both smokers and never-smokers as well as patients whose samples were collected after neoadjuvant chemotherapy. Resected tumor tissue and uninvolved lung tissue described as non-adjacent to the tumor were contributed by each patient, with both tissues obtained from the same patient. The same patients underwent several integrated assays, with TCR sequencing performed together with flow cytometry, multiplex immunofluorescence, RNA-seq, exome sequencing and proteomics. The overall ICON cohort was composed of 140 or so surgical patients with localized non-small cell lung cancer whose tumors were resected. A total of 55 patients were part of the paired comparison of immunoSEQ T-cell fraction between tumor and uninvolved lung. General conclusions and limits of the study: Higher T cell infiltration in tumors than in uninvolved lung tissue was supported by TCRbeta sequencing, consistent with immunofluorescence CD3 counts. Recurrence-free survival showed no association with tumor T-cell fraction from TCR sequencing (p = 0.61). Since assay coverage differed from patient to patient depending on how much tissue was available, TCR sequencing was done for only a subset of the cohort. The TCR-derived T-cell fraction showed no difference between the flow cytometry-defined immunotypes IM1 (good prognosis) and IM2 (poor prognosis). Because different pieces of the same tissue were used for different assays, technical variation could not be separated from intratumor heterogeneity.

TCR sequencing with the immunoSEQ assay provided the T-cell fraction in tumor and uninvolved lung tissue. Per the source publication's procedure: In the survival analysis, patients were divided into a high T-cell fraction group (upper tertile) and a low T-cell fraction group (lower two tertiles), and the two groups were compared using a log-rank test. A signed-rank test was used to test paired tumor versus uninvolved lung differences in T-cell fraction. What TCRdb holds here is the immuneACCESS table cut down to in-frame rearrangements. Part of the clones is not present; checked against another copy, under half of the missing clones reflect an unresolved V gene, and the others are unexplained. V, J and clone size reflect that table, while D and trimming were determined from the DNA. This sample comprises tens of thousands of clones, approximately 80% of them detected only once. Of the sample, around 3.3% is held by the ten largest clones.

The CDR3, from cysteine to phenylalanine, totals 16 residues. Only CDR3 DNA remains: 48 bases, in frame from the first base. V ends up 1 base short and J 6 bases short, with an unmatched junction base count of 7. The germline V gene provides CDR1 LGHNA and CDR2 YSLEER. This clone was observed a single time. The antigen this receptor binds is unknown. Base qualities are missing; no much larger clone stands one base away. The first patient joined ICON in April 2016, and enrollment wrapped up when the last patient was enrolled in late 2018. Fresh tumor and matched uninvolved tissue for in-depth immune analyses, including TCR sequencing, were collected from a subcohort of under 85 patients. DNA for TCR sequencing was isolated from bulk tissue, and no cell sorting was done.

The sequence was collected from a human donor with non-small cell lung cancer. The sequenced sample consisted of lung tumor tissue. The rearranged chain carries TRBV4-3 and TRBJ1-4; TRBD1 matches 8 bases in the middle. The DNA sequence is given as TGCGCCAGCAGCCAAGGGCAGGGGGCGGTATATGAAAAACTGTTTTTT. Translation gives CASSQGQGAVYEKLFF.